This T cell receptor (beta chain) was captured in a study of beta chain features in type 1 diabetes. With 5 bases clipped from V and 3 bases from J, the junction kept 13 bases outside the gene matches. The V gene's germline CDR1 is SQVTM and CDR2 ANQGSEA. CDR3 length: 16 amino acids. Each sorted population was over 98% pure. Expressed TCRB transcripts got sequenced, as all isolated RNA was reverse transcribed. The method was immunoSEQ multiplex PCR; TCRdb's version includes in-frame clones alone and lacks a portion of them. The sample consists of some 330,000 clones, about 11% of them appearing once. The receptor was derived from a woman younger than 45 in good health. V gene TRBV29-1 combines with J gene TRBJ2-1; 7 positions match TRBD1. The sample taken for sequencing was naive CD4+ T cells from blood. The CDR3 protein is CSVSINLRDSYNEQFF. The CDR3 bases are TGCAGCGTTTCGATAAATCTACGGGACAGCTACAATGAGCAGTTCTTC.